This is a list of T cell receptor beta chains from one sample in a study of T cell responses to AZD1222 COVID-19 vaccine. The assay was immunoSEQ multiplex PCR, and TCRdb's table has in-frame clones only and misses some. The sample holds about 75,000 clones; approximately 88% are singletons and the top ten take approximately 11%. The material was peripheral blood, obtained 28 days after the second dose of the MenACWY control vaccine. Receptors were obtained from an adult who received the MenACWY meningococcal vaccine as a control. Each CDR3 is given with its conserved first and last residue. D genes are given only for firm matches. Some rows have no size entry. The others give once, few or many, or a class for an expanded clone.

d_gene,v_gene,j_gene,abundance,CDR3aa,CDR3nt
-,TRBV14,TRBJ2-1,-,CASSLRGTGNEQFF,TGTGCCAGCAGCCTCAGGGGTACGGGCAATGAGCAGTTCTTC
-,TRBV4-2,TRBJ2-7,-,CASSQGTQGYEQYF,TGTGCCAGCAGCCAAGGGACTCAGGGCTACGAGCAGTACTTC
TRBD1,TRBV7-9,TRBJ1-3,-,CASNLDRDGNTIYF,TGTGCCAGCAACCTGGACAGGGATGGAAACACCATATATTTT
-,TRBV14,TRBJ2-1,-,CASSQNNGGMSEQFF,TGTGCCAGCAGCCAAAACAACGGCGGGATGAGTGAGCAGTTCTTC
TRBD1,TRBV24-1,TRBJ1-5,-,CATRDRGSPQHF,TGTGCCACCAGGGACAGGGGATCGCCCCAGCATTTT
TRBD1,TRBV7-2,TRBJ1-2,-,CASTLGTGPNYGYTF,TGTGCCAGCACCTTGGGGACAGGACCCAACTATGGCTACACCTTC
TRBD1,TRBV7-8,TRBJ2-2,-,CASRPDRGNTGELFF,TGTGCCAGCAGACCTGACAGGGGGAACACCGGGGAGCTGTTTTTT
-,TRBV3-1/TRBV3-2,TRBJ1-1,-,CASSLTGIQAFF,TGTGCCAGCAGCCTCACCGGAATACAAGCTTTCTTT
-,TRBV10-3,TRBJ2-7,-,CALGGGSNEQYF,TGTGCCCTGGGGGGGGGCAGTAACGAGCAGTACTTC
TRBD1,TRBV4-1,TRBJ1-6,-,CASSQSQGAPSPLHF,TGCGCCAGCAGCCAAAGTCAGGGGGCTCCCTCACCCCTCCACTTT
-,TRBV7-3,TRBJ1-1,-,CASSPGTNMNTEAFF,TGTGCCAGCAGCCCCGGGACGAATATGAACACTGAAGCTTTCTTT
-,TRBV11-3,TRBJ1-3,few,CASSFLQGRYVSGNTIYF,TGTGCCAGCAGCTTTCTCCAGGGGCGATATGTCTCTGGAAACACCATATATTTT
-,TRBV5-1,TRBJ1-4,-,CASSFGTGNEKLFF,TGCGCCAGCAGCTTCGGAACAGGAAATGAAAAACTGTTTTTT